A selection of T cell receptor beta chains follows, all from one sample in a study of T cell responses to AZD1222 COVID-19 vaccine. Assay used: immunoSEQ multiplex PCR; TCRdb lists only in-frame clones, some missing. The sample holds 150,000 or so clones, roughly nine tenths seen once. The sequences come from peripheral blood, collected 28 days after the second AZD1222 dose. The receptors stem from an adult who received the AZD1222 COVID-19 vaccine. The CDR3 runs from the conserved cysteine through the conserved F or W. D genes are given only for firm matches. Clone size, where shown, is once, few, many, or a class for clones that have expanded.

>NA|TRBJ1-1|TRBV19|once
CASKGGIGTANTEAFF
TGTGCCAGTAAGGGGGGGATTGGGACGGCGAACACTGAAGCTTTCTTT
>NA|TRBJ2-7|TRBV4-1|few
CASSQGLSSYEQYF
TGCGCCAGCAGCCAAGGGCTGAGCTCCTACGAGCAGTACTTC
>NA|TRBJ2-1|TRBV5-8|NA
CASSLGSNEQFF
TGTGCCAGCAGCTTGGGGAGCAATGAGCAGTTCTTC
>NA|TRBJ1-3|TRBV7-2|NA
CASSFTLRGSGNTIYF
TGTGCCAGCAGCTTCACCTTAAGGGGGTCTGGAAACACCATATATTTT
>TRBD2|TRBJ2-1|TRBV18|NA
CASSPPSAGGANEQFF
TGTGCCAGCTCACCACCTAGCGCCGGGGGGGCCAATGAGCAGTTCTTC
>TRBD2|TRBJ2-1|TRBV24-1|NA
CAIGTSGLNEQFF
TGTGCCATTGGGACTAGCGGGCTGAATGAGCAGTTCTTC
>NA|TRBJ2-1|TRBV24-1|NA
CATSGDQNSYNEQFF
TGTGCCACCAGTGGGGACCAGAACTCCTACAATGAGCAGTTCTTC
>NA|TRBJ1-3|TRBV3-1/TRBV3-2|NA
CASSINSDSGNTIYF
TGTGCCAGCAGCATAAACAGCGACTCTGGAAACACCATATATTTT
>TRBD2|TRBJ2-7|TRBV19|NA
CASSLTSGTPNEQYF
TGTGCCAGTAGCCTCACTAGCGGGACTCCAAACGAGCAGTACTTC
>NA|TRBJ2-5|TRBV5-4|NA
CASSPWGVETQYF
TGTGCCAGCAGCCCCTGGGGGGTAGAGACCCAGTACTTC
>TRBD2|TRBJ2-3|TRBV29-1|NA
CSVSGGDDTQYF
TGCAGCGTTAGTGGGGGGGATGATACGCAGTATTTT
>NA|TRBJ2-3|TRBV23-1|NA
CASSQSSQGSDTQYF
TGCGCCAGCAGTCAATCGAGCCAGGGGTCCGATACGCAGTATTTT
>NA|TRBJ1-4|TRBV5-4|NA
CASSQKWGARNEKLFF
TGTGCCAGCAGCCAAAAGTGGGGGGCTCGGAATGAAAAACTGTTTTTT
>TRBD1|TRBJ1-2|TRBV10-3|NA
CAISELGGESGYTF
TGTGCCATCAGTGAGTTAGGGGGCGAAAGCGGCTACACCTTC
>NA|TRBJ2-1|TRBV3-1/TRBV3-2|NA
CASSQVPGVSYNEQFF
TGTGCCAGCAGCCAAGTCCCAGGGGTCTCCTACAATGAGCAGTTCTTC
>TRBD1|TRBJ1-2|TRBV3-1/TRBV3-2|NA
CASSQEDREVGYTF
TGTGCCAGCAGCCAAGAGGACAGGGAGGTAGGCTACACCTTC
>TRBD2|TRBJ2-3|TRBV4-1|once
CASSLGLAGAADTQYF
TGCGCCAGCAGCTTGGGACTAGCGGGAGCGGCAGATACGCAGTATTTT
>NA|TRBJ2-2|TRBV27|NA
CASSPPSGELFF
TGTGCCAGCAGTCCCCCATCCGGGGAGCTGTTTTTT
>NA|TRBJ1-4|TRBV27|NA
CASSLGATNEKLFF
TGTGCCAGCAGTTTAGGGGCGACTAATGAAAAACTGTTTTTT
>TRBD2|TRBJ2-7|TRBV19|NA
CASSIALGGEQYF
TGTGCCAGTAGTATTGCTCTGGGGGGGGAGCAGTACTTC
>NA|TRBJ2-3|TRBV29-1|NA
CSFRGGRTDTQYF
TGCAGCTTCCGAGGGGGACGCACAGATACGCAGTATTTT
>NA|TRBJ1-1|TRBV18|NA
CASSTGSRYTEAFF
TGTGCCAGCTCAACAGGGAGTAGATACACTGAAGCTTTCTTT
>NA|TRBJ2-2|TRBV27|NA
CASSFYTGELFF
TGTGCCAGCAGTTTTTACACCGGGGAGCTGTTTTTT
>NA|TRBJ2-2|TRBV6-2/TRBV6-3|NA
CASSYTQNTGELFF
TGTGCCAGCAGTTACACCCAGAACACCGGGGAGCTGTTTTTT
>NA|TRBJ1-2|TRBV5-1|NA
CASSYDSYGYTF
TGCGCCAGCAGCTACGACAGTTATGGCTACACCTTC
>NA|TRBJ2-5|TRBV9|NA
CASSVGPGAQTQYF
TGTGCCAGCAGCGTTGGTCCGGGGGCCCAGACCCAGTACTTC
>NA|TRBJ2-7|TRBV6-1|NA
CASSEASFWSSYEQYF
TGTGCCAGCAGTGAAGCCTCTTTTTGGAGCTCCTACGAGCAGTACTTC
>NA|TRBJ2-2|TRBV5-5|NA
CASSNLRGPNTGELFF
TGTGCCAGCAGCAACCTCAGGGGACCGAACACCGGGGAGCTGTTTTTT
>NA|TRBJ1-6|TRBV6-1|NA
CASSERVPAGPLHF
TGTGCCAGCAGTGAACGGGTTCCGGCGGGACCCCTCCACTTT
>TRBD1|TRBJ1-6|TRBV2|NA
CASEGQGESPLHF
TGTGCCAGCGAGGGACAGGGGGAGTCACCCCTCCACTTT
>TRBD2|TRBJ2-3|TRBV4-1|NA
CASSQVFGGGPFSGVTQYF
TGCGCCAGCAGCCAAGTATTTGGCGGGGGGCCCTTTTCTGGTGTTACGCAGTATTTT
>TRBD1|TRBJ1-4|TRBV19|NA
CASSPWTGRTNEKLFF
TGTGCCAGTAGTCCATGGACAGGGAGAACTAATGAAAAACTGTTTTTT
>NA|TRBJ1-1|TRBV27|once
CASSFGIMNTEAFF
TGTGCCAGCAGTTTCGGCATTATGAACACTGAAGCTTTCTTT
>TRBD2|TRBJ2-7|TRBV19|NA
CASSSVGGNEQYF
TGTGCCAGTAGTAGCGTGGGGGGGAACGAGCAGTACTTC
>NA|TRBJ2-5|TRBV10-2|NA
CASGGVTQETQYF
TGCGCCAGCGGGGGAGTTACTCAAGAGACCCAGTACTTC
>TRBD2|TRBJ2-1|TRBV9|NA
CASSVRDSSGRNEQFF
TGTGCCAGCAGCGTAAGGGACTCGAGCGGGAGGAATGAGCAGTTCTTC
>NA|TRBJ1-1|TRBV19|NA
CASSMSVNTEAFF
TGTGCCAGTAGTATGAGTGTGAACACTGAAGCTTTCTTT
>NA|TRBJ1-1|TRBV5-4|once
CASSLDRGVRGNTEAFF
TGTGCCAGCAGCTTGGATCGCGGGGTTAGGGGCAACACTGAAGCTTTCTTT
>NA|TRBJ2-1|TRBV13|NA
CASSLWQNYNEQFF
TGTGCCAGCAGCTTATGGCAGAATTACAATGAGCAGTTCTTC
>NA|TRBJ1-1|TRBV29-1|NA
CSVERSTEAFF
TGCAGCGTTGAGCGGTCTACTGAAGCTTTCTTT
>NA|TRBJ2-7|TRBV24-1|NA
CATSDLDRGSSGYEQYF
TGTGCCACCAGTGATTTGGATCGGGGGAGCTCCGGCTACGAGCAGTACTTC
>NA|TRBJ2-1|TRBV6-4|NA
CASSQDFTGGNYNEQFF
TGTGCCAGCAGCCAAGACTTTACGGGGGGCAACTACAATGAGCAGTTCTTC